Presented here are 5 T cell receptor beta chains from one specimen sequenced in a study of lymphopenia after photon versus proton radiotherapy. Measured with immunoSEQ multiplex PCR; TCRdb has only the in-frame clones, and not every one. The sample records approximately 170,000 clones, less than 90% being singletons. The specimen was peripheral blood, collected from a patient treated with photon-based radiotherapy. The origin of the receptors is a man aged 50-59 years with gastric cancer.

V usage is TRBV7-7 and J usage is TRBJ2-3; the match to TRBD1 covers 7 bases. Germline CDR1 SSHAT, CDR2 FNYEAQ (reference sequence). The CDR3 runs 15 residues. Germline trimming cut 2 bases from V and 0 bases from J; bases unmatched to any gene: 2. In nucleotides, the CDR3 is TGTGCCAGCAGCTTAAAGGGGGCTAGCACAGATACGCAGTATTTT. Translated: CASSLKGASTDTQYF.

The chain carries TRBV27 and TRBJ2-7; D gene uncertain. Germline V lookup: CDR1 MNHEY, CDR2 SMNVEV (reference sequence). The V gene lost 2 bases and the J gene lost 2 bases, with 7 bases spanning the gap. CDR3 length: 13 amino acids. CDR3 region: CASSLSSPYEQYF. CDR3 bases: TGTGCCAGCAGTTTAAGCAGCCCCTACGAGCAGTACTTC.

The CDR3 loop reads CASKRSSFYNEQFF. DNA of the CDR3: TGTGCCAGCAAGCGCTCATCTTTCTACAATGAGCAGTTCTTC. The chain has TRBV28 and TRBJ2-1; no reliable D call. V was clipped by 7 bases and J by 3 bases, with 13 bases between them. The germline gives CDR1 MDHEN, CDR2 SYDVKM. CDR3 length equals 14 residues.

The chain carries TRBV11-2 and TRBJ2-5; 7 bases are shared with TRBD1. Germline values: CDR1 SGHAT, CDR2 FQNNGV. The CDR3 is made up of 14 amino acids. The trim removed 4 bases at V and 4 bases at J, leaving 6 bases unmatched. The CDR3 spells CASSSQGVGETQYF. Written as DNA, the CDR3 is TGTGCCAGCAGCTCGCAGGGGGTGGGAGAGACCCAGTACTTC.

This chain links TRBV6-5 with TRBJ1-2; a possible D gene is TRBD1 (6 bases). Germline V gene data show CDR1 as MNHEY and CDR2 as SVGAGI. V was clipped by 6 bases and J by 6 bases, with 20 bases between them. The CDR3 covers 15 residues. The CDR3 sequence: CASSRMGGAVNGYTF. The CDR3 DNA reads TGTGCCAGCAGCCGGATGGGGGGCGCGGTAAATGGCTACACCTTC.